Listed below are T cell receptor beta chains from one sample, sequenced in a study of cytomegalovirus exposure and HLA in healthy donors. Data came from immunoSEQ multiplex PCR; TCRdb stores just in-frame clones and leaves some out. The sample yields 150,000 to 200,000 clones, roughly 80% seen once. What was sequenced was PBMCs. Every receptor here comes from a man aged 35-49 years in good health and CMV-seronegative. Both conserved end residues are part of each CDR3. Each record gives: J gene, clone size, D gene, V gene, CDR3 length, CDR3 DNA, CDR3 protein. D genes are given only for firm matches. Clone size appears in some rows only: once, few, many, or a class for an expanded clone.

J: TRBJ2-7
size: once
D: TRBD1
V: TRBV6-5
length: 14
DNA: TGTGCCAGCACCCGGGACAGTTTCTCCTACGAGCAGTACTTC
CDR3: CASTRDSFSYEQYF

J: TRBJ2-7
size: -
D: -
V: TRBV28
length: 14
DNA: TGTGCCAGCAGTTTAGGTGGGACACCTGGCGAGCAGTACTTC
CDR3: CASSLGGTPGEQYF

J: TRBJ2-7
size: -
D: TRBD1
V: TRBV6-1
length: 15
DNA: TGTGCCAGCGGACGCATAGTGGACAGGGAATTCGAGCAGTACTTC
CDR3: CASGRIVDREFEQYF

J: TRBJ2-7
size: -
D: TRBD2
V: TRBV7-2
length: 13
DNA: TGTGCCAGCAGCCCGAACGGGGGGTACGAGCAGTACTTC
CDR3: CASSPNGGYEQYF

J: TRBJ2-1
size: -
D: -
V: TRBV4-3
length: 14
DNA: TGCGCCAGCAGCGCCCTAGCGACCTCGAATGAGCAGTTCTTC
CDR3: CASSALATSNEQFF

J: TRBJ2-1
size: -
D: TRBD2
V: TRBV19
length: 15
DNA: TGTGCCAGTAGTATAGCTAGCGGGGGGGCCTATGAGCAGTTCTTC
CDR3: CASSIASGGAYEQFF

J: TRBJ1-1
size: -
D: -
V: TRBV9
length: 16
DNA: TGTGCCAGCAGCGTGACCGAGGGTGCCCGAGACCTCGGAGCTTTCTTT
CDR3: CASSVTEGARDLGAFF

J: TRBJ1-1
size: -
D: -
V: TRBV15
length: 16
DNA: TGTGCCACCAGCAGAGATCAGGGAGGATGGAGCACTGAAGCTTTCTTT
CDR3: CATSRDQGGWSTEAFF

J: TRBJ1-5
size: few
D: TRBD1
V: TRBV5-6
length: 14
DNA: TGTGCCAGCAGCTTGGCGACAGGGTATCAGCCCCAGCATTTT
CDR3: CASSLATGYQPQHF

J: TRBJ1-1
size: -
D: TRBD1
V: TRBV5-1
length: 14
DNA: TGCGCCAGCAGCTTGGTACAGGGGGCGATTGAAGCTTTCTTT
CDR3: CASSLVQGAIEAFF

J: TRBJ1-1
size: -
D: TRBD1
V: TRBV19
length: 14
DNA: TGTGCCAGTAACTACGGGACAGTGAACACTGAAGCTTTCTTT
CDR3: CASNYGTVNTEAFF

J: TRBJ2-5
size: -
D: TRBD1
V: TRBV27
length: 15
DNA: TGTGCCAGCAGTTTACAAGGACAGGGAAAAGAGACCCAGTACTTC
CDR3: CASSLQGQGKETQYF

J: TRBJ2-5
size: -
D: -
V: TRBV5-4
length: 12
DNA: TGTGCCAGCAGCATCCGGGACAAAGAGCAGTACTTC
CDR3: CASSIRDKEQYF

J: TRBJ1-1
size: -
D: -
V: TRBV7-9
length: 12
DNA: TGTGCCAGCAGCTTAAGGACTATTAATCTTTTCTTT
CDR3: CASSLRTINLFF

J: TRBJ2-1
size: -
D: TRBD2
V: TRBV6-6
length: 15
DNA: TGTGCCAGCAGTTACCTGCGGGGGGTCCACAATGAGCAGTTCTTC
CDR3: CASSYLRGVHNEQFF

J: TRBJ1-1
size: -
D: TRBD1
V: TRBV10-3
length: 14
DNA: TGTGCCATCACCGGACAGGAGAAGAACACTGAAGCTTTCTTT
CDR3: CAITGQEKNTEAFF

J: TRBJ1-5
size: -
D: TRBD1
V: TRBV5-1
length: 16
DNA: TGCGCCAGCAGTTCCGGGACAGGGGGGATAAATCAGCCCCAGCATTTT
CDR3: CASSSGTGGINQPQHF

J: TRBJ1-2
size: -
D: -
V: TRBV27
length: 15
DNA: TGTGCCAGCAGTTTATCTTTGGAGGGAGGATATGGCTACACCTTC
CDR3: CASSLSLEGGYGYTF

J: TRBJ2-3
size: -
D: -
V: TRBV11-3
length: 11
DNA: TGTGCCAGCAGCTTACAAGATACGCAGTATTTT
CDR3: CASSLQDTQYF

J: TRBJ1-4
size: -
D: -
V: TRBV2
length: 14
DNA: TGTGCCAGCAGTGACATAGTAGTTAATGAAAAACTGTTTTTT
CDR3: CASSDIVVNEKLFF

J: TRBJ1-5
size: -
D: TRBD1
V: TRBV19
length: 15
DNA: TGTGCCAGTAGTACCCCGACAGGGAACAATCAGCCCCAGCATTTT
CDR3: CASSTPTGNNQPQHF

J: TRBJ2-2
size: -
D: -
V: TRBV2
length: 13
DNA: TGTGCCAGCACAGCGCGGGTAACAGGGGAGCTGTTTTTT
CDR3: CASTARVTGELFF

J: TRBJ2-2
size: -
D: -
V: TRBV6-4
length: 15
DNA: TGTGCCAGCAGAAAAGACAACGCGAACACCGGGGAGCTGTTTTTT
CDR3: CASRKDNANTGELFF

J: TRBJ2-5
size: -
D: TRBD1
V: TRBV5-1
length: 15
DNA: TGCGCCAGCAGCTTCGATAGGGGGCCTCAAGAGACCCAGTACTTC
CDR3: CASSFDRGPQETQYF

J: TRBJ2-3
size: -
D: -
V: TRBV4-1
length: 17
DNA: TGCGCCAGCAGCCAAACCCACCAGGTGATAAGCACAGATACGCAGTATTTT
CDR3: CASSQTHQVISTDTQYF

J: TRBJ2-7
size: -
D: TRBD2
V: TRBV19
length: 13
DNA: TGTGCCAGTAGTATGCGGGAGGGCTACGAGCAGTACTTC
CDR3: CASSMREGYEQYF

J: TRBJ1-2
size: -
D: -
V: TRBV5-1
length: 13
DNA: TGCGCCAGCAGCTTGGTAGGGACACATGGCTACACCTTC
CDR3: CASSLVGTHGYTF

J: TRBJ2-3
size: -
D: TRBD2
V: TRBV7-9
length: 17
DNA: TGTGCCAGCACCCCCACGGGACTCGGGGGGAACACAGATACGCAGTATTTT
CDR3: CASTPTGLGGNTDTQYF

J: TRBJ2-7
size: -
D: TRBD1
V: TRBV4-3
length: 16
DNA: TGCGCCAGCAGCCAAGAGGCGACAGGGTCCCTCGGGGAGCAGTACTTC
CDR3: CASSQEATGSLGEQYF

J: TRBJ1-2
size: -
D: TRBD1
V: TRBV7-3
length: 14
DNA: TGTGCCAGCAGCCCTCTGGGACAGGACTCTGGCTACACCTTC
CDR3: CASSPLGQDSGYTF

J: TRBJ2-7
size: once
D: -
V: TRBV7-8
length: 18
DNA: TGTGCCAGCAGCTCCGAAATGGTAGGGGATAGGCAAGACTACGAGCAGTACTTC
CDR3: CASSSEMVGDRQDYEQYF

J: TRBJ1-5
size: -
D: -
V: TRBV6-1
length: 13
DNA: TGTGCCAGCAGTTGGGGGGGCAATCAGCCCCAGCATTTT
CDR3: CASSWGGNQPQHF

J: TRBJ2-2
size: once
D: TRBD1
V: TRBV4-2
length: 16
DNA: TGTGCCAGCAGCCAGACAGGGTCTACGAACACCGGGGAGCTGTTTTTT
CDR3: CASSQTGSTNTGELFF

J: TRBJ2-2
size: -
D: TRBD2
V: TRBV4-3
length: 17
DNA: TGCGCCAGCAGCCAAGCTATAGCGGGGGGTTGGACCGGGGAGCTGTTTTTT
CDR3: CASSQAIAGGWTGELFF

J: TRBJ2-7
size: once
D: -
V: TRBV9
length: 15
DNA: TGTGCCAGCAGCAAATTTGGAGCCGCAGGGTACGAGCAGTACTTC
CDR3: CASSKFGAAGYEQYF

J: TRBJ1-1
size: -
D: -
V: TRBV7-8
length: 15
DNA: TGTGCCAGCAGCTCCTCAGGGGCGTGGGACACTGAAGCTTTCTTT
CDR3: CASSSSGAWDTEAFF

J: TRBJ1-5
size: -
D: -
V: TRBV7-6
length: 15
DNA: TGTGCCAGCAGCTTAGCGGACGGGGTGGATTTGCCCCAGCATTTT
CDR3: CASSLADGVDLPQHF

J: TRBJ2-7
size: few
D: TRBD2
V: TRBV27
length: 17
DNA: TGTGCCAGCAGTCCCATACCTCGACTAGCGGGAATCCACGAGCAGTACTTC
CDR3: CASSPIPRLAGIHEQYF

J: TRBJ1-1
size: -
D: TRBD1
V: TRBV27
length: 13
DNA: TGTGCCAGCAGTTACAGGGGGTTTGCTGAAGCTTTCTTT
CDR3: CASSYRGFAEAFF

J: TRBJ2-2
size: few
D: -
V: TRBV5-6
length: 17
DNA: TGTGCCAGCAGCTGGACCTTTGGAGGGGCGAACACCGGGGAGCTGTTTTTT
CDR3: CASSWTFGGANTGELFF

J: TRBJ1-1
size: -
D: -
V: TRBV13
length: 15
DNA: TGTGCCAGCAGCTCCCGAGGAGGGGTGAAGCCTGAAGCTTTCTTT
CDR3: CASSSRGGVKPEAFF

J: TRBJ1-1
size: few
D: -
V: TRBV6-1
length: 14
DNA: TGTGCCAGCAGTGAAATCACGGGACTCACTGAAGCTTTCTTT
CDR3: CASSEITGLTEAFF